Detailed here is one T cell receptor (beta chain). The sample belongs to a study of blood T cells in healthy people across ages. Next came a second PCR, run for about 7 to 12 cycles, which used a sample-barcoded 5' primer along with a J-beta primer mix. TCRdb recomputed calls from the 5' RACE reads with MiXCR, one row per CDR3 protein. Among over a million distinct CDR3 sequences listed, less than 50% were seen once. Sequenced material: blood. This TCR was sampled from a woman in her fifties or sixties in good health.

In DNA form, the CDR3 reads TGTGCCAGCAGCGTAGAGGTGGTTAATGAGCAGTTCTTC. Translated, it gives CASSVEVVNEQFF. This chain links TRBV9 with TRBJ2-1; unclear D gene. The CDR3 contains 13 residues. Germline lookup yields CDR1 SGDLS and CDR2 YYNGEE. V dropped 0 bases and J dropped 7 bases, with 8 bases sitting between them.